One sample yielded the 10 T cell receptor beta chains listed below, sequenced in a study of blood T cell repertoires in COVID-19 (dated by TCRdb to between 2020 and 2021). Libraries were prepared through the immunoSEQ multiplex PCR assay. TCRdb limited this immuneACCESS table to in-frame rearrangements with V and J called. A share of clones is missing; checked studies link under half to unresolved V genes, and the rest is unexplained. The sample profile shows 150,000 or so clones; 82% of them were found once. Around 18% of the sample lies in the top ten. Specimen: PBMCs or T cells enriched from blood (not recorded which). These receptors all stem from a man aged 60 to 69 who had recovered from COVID-19.

The rearrangement joins TRBV6-5 to TRBJ1-1; D might be TRBD1 (5 bases). Trimming removed 5 bases at V and 0 bases at J, with 10 bases between. CDR3 size: 14 residues. Germline CDR1 is MNHEY and CDR2 is SVGAGI. The CDR3 sequence is CASSRTRMNTEAFF. DNA of the CDR3: TGTGCCAGCAGTCGGACACGTATGAACACTGAAGCTTTCTTT.

The chain recombines TRBV5-4 with TRBJ2-1; 8 bases agree with TRBD2. This CDR3 has 15 residues. Germline-derived CDR1 and CDR2 are SGHNT and YYREEE (reference sequence). V lost 1 base and J lost 7; bases outside the gene matches: 7. The CDR3: CASSLPGLGYNEQFF. The DNA of the CDR3 is TGTGCCAGCAGCTTGCCGGGACTAGGGTATAATGAGCAGTTCTTC.

This chain joins TRBV7-9 and TRBJ2-1; D may be TRBD2 (6 bases). Per the germline V gene, CDR1 is SEHNR and CDR2 is FQNEAQ (reference sequence). Trimming pared 3 bases from V and 4 bases from J, leaving 16 bases between. CDR3 length: 16 residues. The CDR3 sequence: CASSLALAGRYNEQFF. DNA of the CDR3: TGTGCCAGCAGCTTGGCGTTGGCGGGAAGGTACAATGAGCAGTTCTTC. The full variable domain, in which reference TRBV7-9 and TRBJ2-1 provide the parts outside the CDR3, is DTGVSQNPRHKITKRGQNVTFRCDPISEHNRLYWYRQTLGQGPEFLTYFQNEAQLEKSRLLSDRFSAERPKGSFSTLEIQRTEQGDSAMYLCASSLALAGRYNEQFFGPGTRLTVL.

The chain uses TRBV12-2 and TRBJ2-5; the listed D gene, TRBD1, was not tested against the DNA. TRBV12-2 is a documented pseudogene. This CDR3 is built from 17 residues. This CDR3 is CASRLPPGTPAQETQYF. The CDR3 DNA follows: TGTGCAAGTCGCTTACCCCCGGGGACACCTGCCCAAGAGACCCAGTACTTC.

J is TRBJ2-2 and V is TRBV5-1, with 7 bases that match TRBD1. Germline CDR1 and CDR2: SGHRS and YFSETQ. The junction had 3 bases not matched to a gene; V was cut back by 0 bases and J by 4 bases. The CDR3 loop spans 15 amino acids. CDR3 region: CASSLDTGATGELFF. In DNA form, the CDR3 reads TGCGCCAGCAGCTTGGATACAGGGGCCACCGGGGAGCTGTTTTTT.

The chain uses TRBV29-1 and TRBJ1-4; 7 nucleotides align to TRBD1. This CDR3 is built from 13 residues. With V trimmed by 3 bases and J by 8 bases, 6 bases remained unmatched. Germline assignment: CDR1 SQVTM and CDR2 ANQGSEA. The DNA of the CDR3 is TGCAGCGTTGATGCTCAGGGGGGAGAAAAACTGTTTTTT. Translated, it gives CSVDAQGGEKLFF.

The chain is built from TRBV19 and TRBJ2-5, with D maybe TRBD1 (6 bases). This CDR3 is 14 amino acids long. Per germline, CDR1 LNHDA and CDR2 SQIVND (reference sequence). Trimming took 4 bases from V and 5 from J, leaving 14 bases between them. This chain's CDR3 is CASSRQGLLETQYF. In nucleotides, the CDR3 is TGTGCCAGTAGTAGGCAGGGGTTGTTGGAGACCCAGTACTTC.

The gene calls are TRBV9 and TRBJ2-5, with 10 bases identical to TRBD2. This CDR3 contains 16 residues. Unmatched junction bases numbered 6, after V lost 0 bases and J lost 4 bases. CDR1 SGDLS and CDR2 YYNGEE come from the germline V gene. CDR3 coding DNA: TGTGCCAGCAGCGTAGTGGCTAGCGGGAGCCGAGAGACCCAGTACTTC. This encodes CASSVVASGSRETQYF.

The rearrangement links TRBV28 to TRBJ1-5, with D possibly TRBD1 on 5 matching bases. V was trimmed by 3 bases and J by 1 base, leaving 16 bases between them. Per the germline V gene, CDR1 is MDHEN and CDR2 is SYDVKM. The CDR3 sequence is 17 residues long. The CDR3 reads CASSLPGKIGSNQPQHF. The CDR3 DNA follows: TGTGCCAGCAGTTTGCCAGGGAAGATAGGAAGCAATCAGCCCCAGCATTTT.

The chain joins TRBV2 to TRBJ2-7, with TRBD2 matching over 8 bases. The CDR3 is made up of 13 amino acids. Germline V gene data show CDR1 as SNHLY and CDR2 as FYNNEI. Germline trimming cut 10 bases from V and 7 bases from J; bases unmatched to any gene: 12. In nucleotides, the CDR3 is TGTGCCATCACGCGGCGGGGGGCGAGTGAGCAGTACTTC. Protein: CAITRRGASEQYF.